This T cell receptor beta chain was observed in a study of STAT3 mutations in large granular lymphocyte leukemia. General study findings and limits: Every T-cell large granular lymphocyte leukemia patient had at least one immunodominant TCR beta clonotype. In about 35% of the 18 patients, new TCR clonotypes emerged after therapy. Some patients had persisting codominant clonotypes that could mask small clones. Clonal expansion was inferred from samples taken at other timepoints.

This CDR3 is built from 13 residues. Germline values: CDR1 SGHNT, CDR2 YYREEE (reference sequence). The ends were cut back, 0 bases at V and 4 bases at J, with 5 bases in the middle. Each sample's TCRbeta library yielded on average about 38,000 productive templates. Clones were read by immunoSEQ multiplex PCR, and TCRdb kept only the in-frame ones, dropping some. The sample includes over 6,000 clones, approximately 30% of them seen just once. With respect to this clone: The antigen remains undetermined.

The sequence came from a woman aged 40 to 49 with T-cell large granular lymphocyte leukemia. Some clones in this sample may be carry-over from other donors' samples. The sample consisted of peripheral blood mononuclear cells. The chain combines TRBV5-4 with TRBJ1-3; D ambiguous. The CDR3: CASSLAGGNTIYF. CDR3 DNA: TGTGCCAGCAGCTTGGCCGGGGGAAACACCATATATTTT.